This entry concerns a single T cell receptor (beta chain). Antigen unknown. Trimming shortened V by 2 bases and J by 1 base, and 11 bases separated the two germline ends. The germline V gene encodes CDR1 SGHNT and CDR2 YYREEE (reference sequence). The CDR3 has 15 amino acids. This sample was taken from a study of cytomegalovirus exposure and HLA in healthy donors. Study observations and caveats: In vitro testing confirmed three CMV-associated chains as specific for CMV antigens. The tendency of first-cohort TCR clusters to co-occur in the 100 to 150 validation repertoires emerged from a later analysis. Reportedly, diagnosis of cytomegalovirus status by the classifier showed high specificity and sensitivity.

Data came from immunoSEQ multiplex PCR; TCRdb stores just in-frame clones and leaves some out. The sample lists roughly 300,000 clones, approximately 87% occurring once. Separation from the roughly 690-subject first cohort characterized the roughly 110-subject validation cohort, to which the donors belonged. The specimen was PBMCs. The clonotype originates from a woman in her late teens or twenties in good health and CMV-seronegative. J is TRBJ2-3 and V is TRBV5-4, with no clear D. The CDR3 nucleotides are TGTGCCAGCAGCTTTTCGGGTAGAGGCACAGATACGCAGTATTTT. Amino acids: CASSFSGRGTDTQYF.